Shown below are 6 T cell receptor beta chains from a single sample sequenced in a study of cytomegalovirus exposure and HLA in healthy donors. PCR involved 60 Vbeta and 13 Jbeta primers. Clones were sequenced by immunoSEQ multiplex PCR, and TCRdb holds only the in-frame ones, with some missing. The sample shows about 190,000 clones, 77% of them seen only once. What was sequenced was PBMCs. All receptors derive from a woman under 40 in good health and CMV-seropositive.

CDR3 sequence: CASSLGGSRRGANVLTF. Written as DNA, the CDR3 is TGCGCCAGCAGCTTGGGCGGGAGCAGGCGCGGGGCCAACGTCCTGACTTTC. The chain is built from TRBV5-1 and TRBJ2-6; 7 bases are a match to TRBD2. V gave up 0 bases and J gave up 4 bases; unmatched junction bases: 7. Per germline, CDR1 SGHRS and CDR2 YFSETQ. The CDR3 runs to 17 residues.

This chain links TRBV5-1 with TRBJ1-1; D perhaps matches TRBD1 (6 bases). The CDR3 consists of 14 residues. Per germline, CDR1 SGHRS and CDR2 YFSETQ. The ends were cut back, 0 bases at V and 0 bases at J, with 6 bases in the middle. The CDR3 coding sequence is TGCGCCAGCAGCTTGGGGACAGTGAACACTGAAGCTTTCTTT. Protein product: CASSLGTVNTEAFF.

The V call is TRBV18, the J call TRBJ2-1; D not resolved. There are 14 residues in the CDR3. Germline V gives CDR1 KGHSH, CDR2 LQKENI. Trimming pared 2 bases from V and 4 bases from J, leaving 9 bases between. This chain's CDR3 is CASSPGQSYNEQFF. The CDR3 DNA reads as TGTGCCAGCTCACCAGGGCAGAGTTACAATGAGCAGTTCTTC.

V gene TRBV7-2 combines with J gene TRBJ2-5, with D possibly TRBD2 on 5 matching bases. The germline gives CDR1 SGHTA, CDR2 FQGNSA. Between the trimmed V and J ends, which lost 1 base and 1 base, there was a span of 22 bases. The CDR3 is made up of 19 amino acids. CDR3 amino acids: CASSLEASSSIRSQETQYF. The CDR3, as DNA: TGTGCCAGCAGCTTAGAAGCTAGCAGCTCGATCAGGTCCCAAGAGACCCAGTACTTC.

The chain joins TRBV28 to TRBJ1-2, with D possibly being TRBD1 (6 bases). With 8 bases removed from V and 5 bases from J, the gap between germline ends came to 12 bases. Germline-derived CDR1 and CDR2 are MDHEN and SYDVKM. The length of the CDR3 is 12 residues. Here the CDR3 DNA reads TGTGCCAGCGCAGGGGAGTGGTATGGCTACACCTTC. This sequence encodes CASAGEWYGYTF.

This clone was observed a single time. This chain uses TRBV28 with TRBJ1-1; 7 bases agree with TRBD1. The length of the CDR3 is 10 residues. The V gene's germline CDR1 is MDHEN and CDR2 SYDVKM. With 10 bases clipped from V and 8 bases from J, the junction kept 4 bases outside the gene matches. As DNA, the CDR3 is TGTGCCACCCGGGACAGAGAAGCTTTCTTT. This translates into CATRDREAFF. Complete variable domain (other parts from reference TRBV28 and TRBJ1-1): DVKVTQSSRYLVKRTGEKVFLECVQDMDHENMFWYRQDPGLGLRLIYFSYDVKMKEKGDIPEGYSVSREKKERFSLILESASTNQTSMYLCATRDREAFFGQGTRLTVV.